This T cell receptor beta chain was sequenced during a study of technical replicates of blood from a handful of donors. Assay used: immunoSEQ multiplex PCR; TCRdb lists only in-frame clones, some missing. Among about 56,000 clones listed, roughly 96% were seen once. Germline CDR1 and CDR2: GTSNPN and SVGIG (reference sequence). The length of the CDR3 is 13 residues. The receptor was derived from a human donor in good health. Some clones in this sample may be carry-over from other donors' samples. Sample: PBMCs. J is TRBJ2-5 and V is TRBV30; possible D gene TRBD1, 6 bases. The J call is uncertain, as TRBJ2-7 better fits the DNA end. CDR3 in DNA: TGTGCCTGGAGGGGCAAGGGGGTCTACGAGCAGTACTTC. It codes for CAWRGKGVYEQYF.